This is a list of T cell receptor beta chains from one sample in a study of blood T cell repertoires in COVID-19. Only in-frame clones appear in the TCRdb table, and some are missing; sequencing was by immunoSEQ multiplex PCR. The table shows around 150,000 clones, with 84% occurring only once. Sequenced: peripheral blood. The receptors were gathered from a human donor in a cohort sampled during active COVID-19. CDR3s include the opening cysteine and the closing phenylalanine or tryptophan. D genes are given only for firm matches. The size field is filled for only some rows; it gives once, few, many or a size class.

>-|TRBD2|TRBV10-2|TRBJ2-5
CASSEYGTSGGARETQYF
TGCGCCAGCAGTGAATATGGGACTAGCGGGGGGGCCCGGGAGACCCAGTACTTC
>-|-|TRBV7-2|TRBJ1-1
CASSNGGGTEAFF
TGTGCCAGCAGCAATGGGGGGGGCACTGAAGCTTTCTTT
>-|-|TRBV25-1|TRBJ2-2
CASQKADGGNTGELFF
TGTGCCAGCCAAAAGGCCGACGGGGGAAACACCGGGGAGCTGTTTTTT
>-|-|TRBV28|TRBJ2-5
CASSRYGPGETQYF
TGTGCCAGCAGCCGATATGGCCCCGGGGAGACCCAGTACTTC
>once|TRBD1|TRBV7-9|TRBJ2-2
CASSETGLSGELFF
TGTGCCAGCAGCGAGACAGGGTTATCCGGGGAGCTGTTTTTT
>-|TRBD2|TRBV2|TRBJ2-3
CATSLERGGTDTQYF
TGTGCCACCTCCCTTGAGCGGGGGGGCACAGATACGCAGTATTTT
>-|TRBD2|TRBV9|TRBJ2-4
CASSVEGSSGGLTAKNIQYF
TGTGCCAGCAGCGTAGAGGGGTCTAGCGGGGGGTTAACGGCCAAAAACATTCAGTACTTC
>-|TRBD2|TRBV6-6|TRBJ2-3
CASSSPRGGGADTQYF
TGTGCCAGCAGCTCCCCACGGGGCGGGGGGGCGGATACGCAGTATTTT
>-|-|TRBV12-3/TRBV12-4|TRBJ2-1
CASSFTRNNEQFF
TGTGCCAGCAGTTTTACTAGAAACAATGAGCAGTTCTTC
>-|-|TRBV19|TRBJ2-7
CASSMVGRGEQYF
TGTGCCAGTAGTATGGTGGGTAGGGGCGAGCAGTACTTC
>-|-|TRBV5-1|TRBJ2-2
CASAGVITGELFF
TGCGCCAGCGCAGGGGTTATCACCGGGGAGCTGTTTTTT
>-|-|TRBV7-9|TRBJ1-6
CASSFAQGGSPLHF
TGTGCCAGCAGCTTCGCACAGGGTGGTTCACCCCTCCACTTT
>-|-|TRBV4-3|TRBJ1-5
CASSLSLAGRGRQPQHF
TGCGCCAGCAGCCTTTCCTTGGCTGGCAGGGGTCGGCAGCCCCAGCATTTT
>-|-|TRBV2|TRBJ1-4
CASRGANRGNEKLFF
TGTGCCAGCAGGGGAGCTAACCGGGGTAATGAAAAACTGTTTTTT
>-|-|TRBV18|TRBJ1-4
CASSLQSEKLFF
TGTGCCAGCTCACTACAGAGTGAAAAACTGTTTTTT
>-|TRBD1|TRBV11-2|TRBJ1-1
CASSSWGTGGPEAFF
TGTGCCAGCAGCTCGTGGGGGACAGGGGGACCTGAAGCTTTCTTT
>-|-|TRBV6-2/TRBV6-3|TRBJ2-5
CASSYLKGGAQETQYF
TGTGCCAGCAGTTACTTGAAGGGCGGGGCCCAAGAGACCCAGTACTTC
>-|-|TRBV25-1|TRBJ2-3
CASSEMGADTQYF
TGTGCCAGCAGTGAAATGGGCGCAGATACGCAGTATTTT
>-|TRBD1|TRBV6-6|TRBJ2-1
CASRGQGSDEQFF
TGTGCCAGCAGGGGACAGGGGTCGGATGAGCAGTTCTTC
>-|-|TRBV18|TRBJ1-3
CASSRQAVSGNTIYF
TGTGCCAGCTCACGACAGGCCGTCTCTGGAAACACCATATATTTT
>-|-|TRBV18|TRBJ1-5
CASRGDGGNQPQHF
TGTGCCAGCCGCGGTGACGGGGGCAATCAGCCCCAGCATTTT
>-|-|TRBV5-6|TRBJ2-5
CASSWQGRETQYF
TGTGCCAGCAGCTGGCAGGGGCGGGAGACCCAGTACTTC
>-|-|TRBV7-2|TRBJ2-7
CASSRDSPYEQYF
TGTGCCAGCAGCAGAGACAGCCCCTACGAGCAGTACTTC
>-|-|TRBV9|TRBJ1-1
CASSAGARESEAFF
TGTGCCAGCAGCGCCGGAGCACGGGAGTCTGAAGCTTTCTTT
>-|TRBD1|TRBV12-3/TRBV12-4|TRBJ2-5
CASSRTGANQYF
TGTGCCAGCAGCCGGACAGGGGCCAACCAGTACTTC
>-|TRBD1|TRBV19|TRBJ1-4
CASRPSGGEKLFF
TGTGCCAGTAGGCCTTCAGGGGGAGAAAAACTGTTTTTT
>-|-|TRBV3-1/TRBV3-2|TRBJ1-3
CASSRFSSGNTIYF
TGTGCCAGCAGCCGATTCAGCTCTGGAAACACCATATATTTT
>-|-|TRBV9|TRBJ2-1
CASSGSSYNEQFF
TGTGCCAGCAGCGGGAGCTCCTACAATGAGCAGTTCTTC
>few|-|TRBV15|TRBJ2-1
CATSRGPPGNEQFF
TGTGCCACCAGCAGAGGCCCCCCGGGCAATGAGCAGTTCTTC
>-|TRBD1|TRBV4-3|TRBJ2-1
CASSQSTGARHYNEQFF
TGCGCCAGCAGCCAATCGACAGGGGCTCGCCACTACAATGAGCAGTTCTTC
>-|-|TRBV9|TRBJ2-1
CASSPRRDNEQFF
TGTGCCAGCAGCCCCCGCCGGGACAATGAGCAGTTCTTC
>-|-|TRBV18|TRBJ1-6
CASSPQGFHNSPLHF
TGTGCCAGCTCACCACAGGGGTTTCATAATTCACCCCTCCACTTT
>-|-|TRBV9|TRBJ2-3
CASSVGGAGTDTQYF
TGTGCCAGCAGCGTAGGTGGGGCGGGCACAGATACGCAGTATTTT
>once|-|TRBV25-1|TRBJ1-6
CASSGQAGGSPLHF
TGTGCCAGCAGTGGACAGGCTGGGGGTTCACCCCTCCACTTT
>-|-|TRBV7-6|TRBJ2-5
CASSLSTHQETQYF
TGTGCCAGCAGCTTATCTACCCACCAAGAGACCCAGTACTTC
>-|TRBD2|TRBV7-9|TRBJ2-4
CASSPPRTSGEGAKNIQYF
TGTGCCAGCAGCCCCCCTCGGACTAGCGGGGAGGGGGCCAAAAACATTCAGTACTTC
>-|TRBD2|TRBV6-6|TRBJ2-2
CASSLGGSTGELFF
TGTGCCAGCAGTTTGGGGGGGTCGACCGGGGAGCTGTTTTTT
>-|TRBD1|TRBV16|TRBJ1-5
CASSQSGQGTQPQHF
TGTGCCAGCAGCCAATCGGGACAGGGGACTCAGCCCCAGCATTTT
>-|-|TRBV7-2|TRBJ2-7
CASSLEVGSSYEQYF
TGTGCCAGCAGCTTAGAAGTCGGGAGCTCCTACGAGCAGTACTTC